This TCR beta chain was identified in a study of cytomegalovirus exposure and HLA in healthy donors. PCR primers comprised 60 Vbeta and 13 Jbeta primers. Generated by immunoSEQ multiplex PCR, the TCRdb table keeps only in-frame clones and is missing some. The sample has approximately 27,000 clones, about two thirds seen once. The clonotype originates from a woman aged 45-59 years in good health and CMV-seronegative. The sample consisted of PBMCs.

CDR3 amino acids: CASSLSSGANVLTF. CDR3 nucleotide sequence: TGTGCCAGCTCACTCAGCTCTGGGGCCAACGTCCTGACTTTC. The chain uses TRBV18 and TRBJ2-6, with D unclear. Germline values: CDR1 KGHSH, CDR2 LQKENI. The CDR3 totals 14 residues. Deletions cut 4 bases from V and 0 bases from J, with 4 bases between.